This entry lists 20 T cell receptor beta chains sequenced from one sample in a study of blood T cell repertoires in COVID-19. Repertoires were generated with immunoSEQ multiplex PCR, while TCRdb's copy carries only in-frame clones and drops some. The sample lists 60,000 or so clones, around 85% seen once, with approximately 16% in the top ten. The sample consisted of peripheral blood. Every receptor here comes from a human donor in a cohort sampled during active COVID-19.

The sample holds one count of this clone. The chain links TRBV7-9 to TRBJ1-2; D not resolved. The germline V gene has CDR1 SEHNR and CDR2 FQNEAQ (reference sequence). V was shortened by 4 bases and J by 0 bases, with 9 bases between the two germline ends. The CDR3 totals 14 residues. In nucleotides, the CDR3 is TGTGCCAGCAGCTCGAGTTCTGCTAACTATGGCTACACCTTC. It codes for CASSSSSANYGYTF. Using reference TRBV7-9 and TRBJ1-2 for the parts outside the CDR3, the full variable domain is DTGVSQNPRHKITKRGQNVTFRCDPISEHNRLYWYRQTLGQGPEFLTYFQNEAQLEKSRLLSDRFSAERPKGSFSTLEIQRTEQGDSAMYLCASSSSSANYGYTFGSGTRLTVV.

The genes are TRBV7-2 and TRBJ1-2; 7 bases agree with TRBD1. The CDR3 length is 14 residues. Germline CDR1 reads SGHTA; CDR2 reads FQGNSA. V trimming: 5 bases; J trimming: 5 bases; junction bases outside the gene matches: 8. CDR3 nucleotide sequence: TGTGCCAGCAGCCTCGGGACAGCAGCATATGGCTACACCTTC. Encoded protein: CASSLGTAAYGYTF.

The CDR3 protein is CSHKSDRTQYF. The CDR3 DNA sequence: TGCAGCCACAAGTCGGACAGAACGCAGTATTTT. The gene calls are TRBV29-1 and TRBJ2-3, with D maybe TRBD1 (6 bases). With 8 bases removed from V and 9 bases from J, the gap between germline ends came to 15 bases. The CDR3 runs to 11 residues. CDR1 is SQVTM, CDR2 ANQGSEA, per germline.

The chain is built from TRBV12-3 or TRBV12-4 and TRBJ1-1, with no clear D. The germline V and J ends were trimmed by 6 bases and 1 base, with 9 bases remaining between them. The CDR3 sequence is 13 residues long. The CDR3 bases are TGTGCCAGCAGGCGAACAGCGAACACTGAAGCTTTCTTT. Residues: CASRRTANTEAFF.

This chain joins TRBV13 and TRBJ1-1; tentative D call: TRBD1 (6 bases). Trimming removed 8 bases from V and 5 bases from J, with 18 bases in between. Germline V gene lookup returns CDR1 PRHDT and CDR2 FYEKMQ (reference sequence). The CDR3 loop spans 14 amino acids. CDR3 sequence: CASSERGARTEAFF. In nucleotides, the CDR3 is TGTGCCAGCTCGGAGCGGGGGGCGAGGACTGAAGCTTTCTTT.

The gene calls are TRBV4-2 and TRBJ1-1, with TRBD1 matching 8 bases. The trim removed 0 bases at V and 5 bases at J, leaving 8 bases unmatched. The germline V gene encodes CDR1 LGHNA and CDR2 YNFKEQ. The CDR3 runs to 16 residues. CDR3 DNA: TGTGCCAGCAGCCAAGAATACAGGGGGTCTCGTACTGAAGCTTTCTTT. Protein product: CASSQEYRGSRTEAFF.

The chain recombines TRBV5-5 with TRBJ2-6, with 7 bases matching TRBD1. The CDR3 totals 17 residues. CDR1 and CDR2 (germline): SGHKS, YYEKEE (reference sequence). J gave up 0 bases and V 3 bases, and 6 bases lay outside the gene matches. The CDR3 loop reads CASSSDRSPSGANVLTF. Here the CDR3 DNA reads TGTGCCAGCAGCTCGGACAGGAGCCCCTCTGGGGCCAACGTCCTGACTTTC.

This clone was observed a handful of times. V gene TRBV5-6 combines with J gene TRBJ1-2, with 8 positions matching TRBD1. Germline lookup yields CDR1 SGHDT and CDR2 YYEEEE. Germline trimming cut 4 bases from V and 4 bases from J; bases unmatched to any gene: 12. The CDR3 runs to 16 residues. CDR3 protein: CASSPRQGQVVYGYTF. CDR3 bases: TGTGCCAGCAGCCCCAGACAGGGGCAGGTAGTCTATGGCTACACCTTC.

The genes are TRBV3-1 (or the pseudogene TRBV3-2) and TRBJ1-3, with D unresolved. The CDR3 extends over 14 amino acids. V was clipped by 4 bases and J by 3 bases, with 10 bases between them. The V gene's germline CDR1 is LGHDT and CDR2 YNNKEL (reference sequence). The DNA for the CDR3 is TGTGCCAGCAGCCTGGAGGCAGGTGGAAACACCATATATTTT. Translating it yields CASSLEAGGNTIYF.

The V call is TRBV18, the J call TRBJ2-3; D might be TRBD2 (7 bases). Germline assignment: CDR1 KGHSH and CDR2 LQKENI. This CDR3 is 14 amino acids long. V lost 6 bases to trimming and J lost 2 bases, with 12 bases between them. The CDR3 nucleotides read TGTGCCAGCTCCCCTCGGGGGGCCACAGATACGCAGTATTTT. It translates to CASSPRGATDTQYF.

The chain carries TRBV11-2 and TRBJ1-1, with D unresolved. From germline, CDR1 is SGHAT and CDR2 FQNNGV. CDR3 size: 14 residues. V shed 4 bases and J shed 4 bases, with 13 bases lying between them. CDR3 sequence (DNA): TGTGCCAGCAGCTCGTCGTGGGCGGGCACTGAAGCTTTCTTT. Translating it yields CASSSSWAGTEAFF.

This clone was seen just once. The chain uses TRBV7-9 and TRBJ2-1, with 11 bases matching TRBD2. CDR3 length equals 15 residues. CDR1 SEHNR and CDR2 FQNEAQ come from the germline V gene (reference sequence). The junction had 6 bases not matched to a gene; V was cut back by 3 bases and J by 8 bases. The CDR3 loop is CASSFLAGGKDEQFF. CDR3 DNA sequence: TGTGCCAGCAGCTTTTTAGCGGGGGGGAAGGATGAGCAGTTCTTC.

The J gene is TRBJ1-4, the V gene TRBV23-1, with TRBD1 matching 9 bases. TRBV23-1 is flagged as an ORF with uncertain function. CDR3 length: 15 residues. Trimming took 4 bases from V and 6 from J; bases not matched to a gene: 6. CDR3 amino acids: CASSPRGTGYEKLFF. Written as DNA, the CDR3 is TGCGCCAGCAGTCCCCGGGGGACAGGGTATGAAAAACTGTTTTTT.

CDR3 loop: CASSPLPSGGAYDNEQFF. CDR3 sequence (DNA): TGTGCCAGCAGCCCCCTGCCTAGCGGGGGGGCCTACGACAATGAGCAGTTCTTC. V and J are TRBV7-8 and TRBJ2-1; 12 bases are shared with TRBD2. The J segment lost 5 bases and the V segment lost 5 bases, leaving 13 bases of the junction unmatched. The CDR3 is made up of 18 amino acids. The germline gives CDR1 SGHVS, CDR2 FQNEAQ.

In this sample, this clone turned up once. CDR3 residues: CASSQGTGGLQTQYF. CDR3 nucleotides: TGTGCCAGCAGCCAGGGGACAGGGGGATTGCAGACCCAGTACTTC. V and J are TRBV7-2 and TRBJ2-5; TRBD1 matches 11 bases. J gave up 6 bases and V 5 bases, and 8 bases lay outside the gene matches. Germline values: CDR1 SGHTA, CDR2 FQGNSA. The CDR3 runs 15 residues.

As DNA, the CDR3 is TGTGCCAGCAGCTTTGGGACAGGGTGGTCAGAGCAGTACTTC. The encoded protein is CASSFGTGWSEQYF. V and J are TRBV11-3 and TRBJ2-7; 9 bases agree with TRBD1. After removal of 3 bases from V and 7 bases from J, the junction contained 7 bases not matched to a gene. The germline gives CDR1 SGHNT, CDR2 YENEEA. The CDR3 spans 14 residues. Variable domain in full (rest from reference TRBV11-3 and TRBJ2-7): EAGVVQSPRYKIIEKKQPVAFWCNPISGHNTLYWYLQNLGQGPELLIRYENEEAVDDSQLPKDRFSAERLKGVDSTLKIQPAELGDSAVYLCASSFGTGWSEQYFGPGTRLTVT.

J is TRBJ2-1 and V is TRBV4-3; 7 bases are shared with TRBD2. Germline loops: CDR1 LGHNA, CDR2 YSLEER. The CDR3 totals 14 residues. After removal of 4 bases from V and 8 bases from J, the junction contained 8 bases not matched to a gene. The CDR3, as DNA: TGCGCCAGCAGCCCGGGGGGAAGCTTAGATGAGCAGTTCTTC. Its protein product is CASSPGGSLDEQFF.

The chain carries TRBV7-8 and TRBJ2-3, with 13 bases that match TRBD2. The CDR3 runs to 16 residues. Germline CDR1 SGHVS, CDR2 FQNEAQ. V gave up 4 bases and J gave up 5 bases; unmatched junction bases: 6. The CDR3, as DNA: TGTGCCAGCAGCTCCCCGGGACTAGCGGGGAGAGATACGCAGTATTTT. It is translated as CASSSPGLAGRDTQYF.

V and J are TRBV6-5 and TRBJ1-2; possibly TRBD1 for D (5 bases). The germline V gene encodes CDR1 MNHEY and CDR2 SVGAGI. V was clipped by 5 bases and J by 0 bases, with 10 bases between them. The CDR3 is 14 amino acids. CDR3 DNA sequence: TGTGCCAGCAGTCCGGACATAGCTAACTATGGCTACACCTTC. Protein sequence: CASSPDIANYGYTF.

The chain links TRBV4-3 to TRBJ2-3; 7 bases line up with TRBD2. The CDR3 is 15 amino acids. CDR1 LGHNA and CDR2 YSLEER come from the germline V gene. V was clipped by 4 bases and J by 0 bases; unmatched bases: 4. The CDR3 protein is CASSRDYLSTDTQYF. The CDR3 DNA sequence: TGCGCCAGCAGCCGGGACTACCTCAGCACAGATACGCAGTATTTT.